The text below deals with one T cell receptor (beta chain). A J-beta primer mix and a sample-barcoded 5' primer were used in a second PCR of about 7 to 12 cycles. Each CDR3 protein gets one entry after TCRdb re-called the 5' RACE reads with MiXCR. The table shows approximately 790,000 distinct CDR3 sequences, with about 59% occurring only once. The source of the sample is a study of blood T cells in healthy people across ages. This CDR3 spans 15 amino acids. Germline values: CDR1 DFQATT, CDR2 SNEGSKA (reference sequence). V gave up 1 base and J gave up 8 bases, with 19 bases separating them. This sequence originates from a man aged 25-45 years in good health. The material sequenced was blood. The V call is TRBV20-1, the J call TRBJ2-3; D is possibly TRBD1 or TRBD2 (6 bases each). The DNA of the CDR3 is TGCAGTGCTAGAGTCCCCAGGGGAGGAACGGGTACGCAGTATTTT. It codes for CSARVPRGGTGTQYF.